This is a list of T cell receptor beta chains from one sample in a study of patients and donors after allogeneic stem cell transplantation. Via MiXCR, TCRdb re-called the RT-PCR reads, giving one row per CDR3 protein. Here the sample spans over 350,000 distinct CDR3 sequences, 16% being singletons. Sequences were obtained from blood, either unsorted or a sorted T cell fraction (not recorded which). The receptors stem from a human donor who was either an allogeneic HSCT recipient or a stem cell or donor lymphocyte infusion donor (not recorded which). It is not recorded whose cells these are; they may come from a transplant donor. CDR3s include the opening cysteine and the closing phenylalanine or tryptophan. The D gene is left open where the match is weak. Clone size, where shown, is once, few, many, or a class for clones that have expanded.

CDR3aa | CDR3nt | d_gene | j_gene | abundance | v_gene
CATAAGVYEQYF | TGTGCCACCGCGGCAGGGGTATACGAGCAGTACTTC | - | TRBJ2-7 | - | TRBV19
CASSLQRLNRYQDGELFF | TGTGCCAGCAGTCTCCAACGACTGAATCGGTACCAGGACGGGGAGCTGTTTTTT | - | TRBJ2-2 | few | TRBV6-1
CASSLWRQVGQGQFF | TGTGCCAGCAGTTTATGGCGTCAGGTTGGACAGGGGCAGTTCTTC | TRBD1 | TRBJ2-1 | many | TRBV28
CASSQVCPRVLHKNIQYF | TGTGCCAGCAGCCAAGTTTGTCCCAGAGTGCTTCATAAAAACATTCAGTACTTC | - | TRBJ2-4 | - | TRBV3-1
CAYPEDRESSTQYF | TGTGCCTATCCCGAGGACAGGGAATCGTCTACGCAGTATTTT | TRBD1 | TRBJ2-3 | few | TRBV2
CSARRRGRPGELFF | TGCAGTGCTCGGCGCAGGGGGAGACCCGGGGAGCTGTTTTTT | TRBD1 | TRBJ2-2 | many | TRBV20-1
CASISRQGALTNYGYTF | TGTGCCAGCATATCGCGGCAGGGGGCCTTAACTAACTATGGCTACACCTTC | TRBD1 | TRBJ1-2 | few | TRBV6-1
CASSHGTSQETQYF | TGCGCCAGCAGCCACGGGACAAGCCAAGAGACCCAGTACTTC | - | TRBJ2-5 | few | TRBV4-1
CASSPGRTYEQYF | TGTGCCAGCAGCCCCGGCAGAACGTACGAGCAGTACTTC | - | TRBJ2-7 | - | TRBV27
CATSRGQGAKTGELFF | TGTGCCACCAGCAGGGGACAGGGGGCGAAAACCGGGGAGCTGTTTTTT | TRBD1 | TRBJ2-2 | - | TRBV15
CASSFTGVNTEAFF | TGCGCCAGCAGCTTCACAGGGGTGAACACTGAAGCTTTCTTT | TRBD1 | TRBJ1-1 | - | TRBV5-1
CASSPAGGAGELFF | TGTGCCAGCAGCCCCGCCGGAGGGGCCGGGGAGCTGTTTTTT | - | TRBJ2-2 | - | TRBV5-6
CSVSQGATNEKLFF | TGCAGCGTTTCTCAGGGGGCAACTAATGAAAAACTGTTTTTT | TRBD1 | TRBJ1-4 | few | TRBV29-1
CASSLPGTGDNTEAFF | TGTGCCAGCAGCTTGCCTGGGACAGGGGATAACACTGAAGCTTTCTTT | TRBD1 | TRBJ1-1 | few | TRBV7-9
CASSQDLRGSDTGELFF | TGTGCCAGCAGCCAAGATCTTCGGGGGAGTGACACCGGGGAGCTGTTTTTT | - | TRBJ2-2 | few | TRBV3-1
CASSPRLDSPLHF | TGTGCCAGCAGCCCTCGGTTGGACTCACCCCTCCACTTT | - | TRBJ1-6 | once | TRBV14
CASSPPRSYEQYF | TGTGCCAGCAGCCCCCCTAGGTCCTACGAGCAGTACTTC | - | TRBJ2-7 | once | TRBV7-9
CASSPSTSNTQYF | TGCGCCAGCAGCCCCAGCACTAGCAACACGCAGTATTTT | - | TRBJ2-3 | - | TRBV5-1
CASSHNLGLYEQYF | TGTGCCAGCAGCCATAATCTTGGACTATACGAGCAGTACTTC | - | TRBJ2-7 | few | TRBV14
CSASVSSNTEAFF | TGCAGTGCTAGTGTGTCCTCGAACACTGAAGCTTTCTTT | - | TRBJ1-1 | - | TRBV20-1
CASSTGGVSRGTEAFF | TGTGCCAGCAGTACTGGGGGAGTCTCCCGCGGCACTGAAGCTTTCTTT | - | TRBJ1-1 | many | TRBV6-1
CASSRGLAGYNEQFF | TGTGCCAGCAGCCGGGGACTAGCGGGCTACAATGAGCAGTTCTTC | TRBD2 | TRBJ2-1 | many | TRBV11-2
CASSLPRVGSRAGELFF | TGTGCCAGCAGCTTACCGCGCGTCGGGAGTAGGGCCGGGGAGCTGTTTTTT | - | TRBJ2-2 | - | TRBV7-9
CASSSETSGSSYEQYF | TGTGCCAGCAGTTCAGAGACTAGCGGGAGCTCCTACGAGCAGTACTTC | TRBD2 | TRBJ2-7 | - | TRBV28
CASSLVGGGNTEAFF | TGTGCCAGCAGTTTAGTTGGGGGTGGGAACACTGAAGCTTTCTTT | - | TRBJ1-1 | - | TRBV12-3/TRBV12-4
CASSLTLGYNEQFF | TGTGCCAGCAGTTTGACACTTGGTTACAATGAGCAGTTCTTC | - | TRBJ2-1 | many | TRBV2
CASSQEWWEHSYEQYF | TGTGCCAGCAGCCAAGAGTGGTGGGAGCACTCGTACGAGCAGTACTTC | - | TRBJ2-7 | - | TRBV4-2
CASSLAFGGGNNEQFF | TGTGCCAGCAGCTTGGCCTTTGGTGGGGGGAACAATGAGCAGTTCTTC | - | TRBJ2-1 | few | TRBV5-6
CASSVDTEGLVVGYTGELFF | TGTGCCAGCAGCGTTGACACGGAGGGACTAGTCGTGGGGTACACCGGGGAGCTGTTTTTT | TRBD2 | TRBJ2-2 | few | TRBV2
CASSRDRGRDGYTF | TGTGCCAGCTCAAGGGACAGGGGGCGAGATGGCTACACCTTC | TRBD1 | TRBJ1-2 | - | TRBV18
CASSLGGGDEAFF | TGTGCCAGCAGTTTAGGGGGCGGGGATGAAGCTTTCTTT | - | TRBJ1-1 | many | TRBV12-3/TRBV12-4
CASSQDNPRRGYTF | TGTGCCAGCAGCCAAGATAATCCGAGACGTGGCTACACCTTC | - | TRBJ1-2 | - | TRBV3-1
CASSYPRTVSNQPQHF | TGTGCCAGCAGTTACCCCCGGACAGTTAGCAATCAGCCCCAGCATTTT | - | TRBJ1-5 | few | TRBV6-5
CASSRTSDYEQYF | TGTGCCAGCTCACGTACTAGCGACTACGAGCAGTACTTC | TRBD2 | TRBJ2-7 | - | TRBV18
CASSPLDSYGYTF | TGTGCCAGCTCACCCCTTGACAGCTATGGCTACACCTTC | - | TRBJ1-2 | few | TRBV18
CATRTGRNSPLHF | TGTGCCACGAGGACAGGCCGTAATTCACCCCTCCACTTT | TRBD1 | TRBJ1-6 | - | TRBV10-3
CSARPTSGGRLYEQYF | TGCAGTGCTCGCCCCACTAGCGGGGGGCGCCTTTACGAGCAGTACTTC | TRBD2 | TRBJ2-7 | few | TRBV20-1
CSASVFINTEAFF | TGCAGTGCTAGTGTTTTCATCAACACTGAAGCTTTCTTT | - | TRBJ1-1 | - | TRBV20-1
CASSEATSGRGEQFF | TGTGCCAGCAGTGAAGCGACTAGCGGGAGGGGTGAGCAGTTCTTC | TRBD2 | TRBJ2-1 | few | TRBV6-1
CASSLVPGGLSYEQYF | TGTGCCAGCAGCTTAGTCCCAGGGGGCCTCTCCTACGAGCAGTACTTC | TRBD1 | TRBJ2-7 | few | TRBV7-9
CASSPFAGSRGYTF | TGTGCCAGCAGTCCCTTCGCAGGTTCGAGGGGCTACACCTTC | - | TRBJ1-2 | - | TRBV7-3
CASSLGAGPYNSPLHF | TGTGCCAGCAGTTTAGGGGCAGGACCATATAATTCACCCCTCCACTTT | - | TRBJ1-6 | - | TRBV12-3/TRBV12-4
CASAQGQYNEQFF | TGCGCCAGCGCCCAGGGGCAATACAATGAGCAGTTCTTC | - | TRBJ2-1 | few | TRBV5-1
CASSPASGSYNEQFF | TGCGCCAGCAGCCCCGCTAGCGGTTCCTACAATGAGCAGTTCTTC | TRBD2 | TRBJ2-1 | few | TRBV5-1
CASSFDRRTDTQYF | TGTGCCAGCAGTTTTGACAGGCGGACAGATACGCAGTATTTT | - | TRBJ2-3 | few | TRBV12-3/TRBV12-4
CASSADWRGPSYEQYF | TGTGCCAGCAGTGCCGACTGGCGGGGCCCCTCCTACGAGCAGTACTTC | - | TRBJ2-7 | - | TRBV12-3/TRBV12-4
CASSPRVRDPSDEQYF | TGTGCCAGCAGTCCCAGGGTGCGGGACCCCTCGGACGAGCAGTACTTC | - | TRBJ2-7 | - | TRBV12-3/TRBV12-4
CASTGNSGANVLTF | TGCGCCAGCACCGGGAACTCTGGGGCCAACGTCCTGACTTTC | - | TRBJ2-6 | few | TRBV5-1